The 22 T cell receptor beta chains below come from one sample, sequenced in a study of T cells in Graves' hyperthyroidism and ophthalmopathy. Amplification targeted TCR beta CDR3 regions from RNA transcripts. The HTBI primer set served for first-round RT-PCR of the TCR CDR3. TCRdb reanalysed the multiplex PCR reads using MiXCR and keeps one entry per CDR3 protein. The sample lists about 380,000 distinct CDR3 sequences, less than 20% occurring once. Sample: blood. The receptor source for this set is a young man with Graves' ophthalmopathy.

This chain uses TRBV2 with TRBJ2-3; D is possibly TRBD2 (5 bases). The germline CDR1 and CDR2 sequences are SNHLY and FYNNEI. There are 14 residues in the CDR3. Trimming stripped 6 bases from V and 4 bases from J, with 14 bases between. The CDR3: CASREYRGADTQYF. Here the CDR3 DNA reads TGTGCCAGCAGGGAGTACCGGGGAGCAGATACGCAGTATTTT.

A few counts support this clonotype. The CDR3 bases are TGTGCCAGCAGCCAAGTTCCCGGGACCATCTATGGCTACACCTTC. This gives the protein CASSQVPGTIYGYTF. The V gene is TRBV3-1, the J gene TRBJ1-2; maybe TRBD1 (5 bases). The V and J ends lost 1 base and 4 bases respectively, with 13 bases between them. Germline V gene data show CDR1 as LGHDT and CDR2 as YNNKEL (reference sequence). There are 15 residues in the CDR3.

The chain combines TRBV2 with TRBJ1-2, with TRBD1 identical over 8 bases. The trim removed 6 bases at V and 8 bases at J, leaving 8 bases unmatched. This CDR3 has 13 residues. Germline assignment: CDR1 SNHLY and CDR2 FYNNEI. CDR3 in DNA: TGTGCCAGCAGCCTTAAGACAGGGGAAGGCTACACCTTC. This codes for CASSLKTGEGYTF.

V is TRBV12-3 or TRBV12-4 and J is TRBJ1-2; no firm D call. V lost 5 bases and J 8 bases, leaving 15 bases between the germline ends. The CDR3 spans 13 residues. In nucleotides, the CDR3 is TGTGCCAGCAGTGAAGGACCTACGATGGGCTACACCTTC. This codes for CASSEGPTMGYTF.

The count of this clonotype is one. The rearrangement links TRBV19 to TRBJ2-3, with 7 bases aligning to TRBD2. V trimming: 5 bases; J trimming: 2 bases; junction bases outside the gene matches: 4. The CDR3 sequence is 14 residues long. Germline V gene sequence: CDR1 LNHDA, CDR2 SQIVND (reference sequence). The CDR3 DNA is TGTGCCAGTAGTGTACGGGACTACACAGATACGCAGTATTTT. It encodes CASSVRDYTDTQYF.

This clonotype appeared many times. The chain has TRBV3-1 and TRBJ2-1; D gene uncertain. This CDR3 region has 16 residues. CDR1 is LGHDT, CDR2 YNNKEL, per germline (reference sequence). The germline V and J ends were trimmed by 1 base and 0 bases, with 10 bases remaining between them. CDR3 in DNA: TGTGCCAGCAGCCAAGGAGCCTATAGCTCCTACAATGAGCAGTTCTTC. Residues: CASSQGAYSSYNEQFF.

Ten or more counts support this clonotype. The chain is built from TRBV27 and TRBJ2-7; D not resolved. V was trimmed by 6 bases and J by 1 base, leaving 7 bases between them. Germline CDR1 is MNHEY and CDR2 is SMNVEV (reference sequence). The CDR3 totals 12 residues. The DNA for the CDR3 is TGTGCCAGCAGGGGAAATTCCTACGAGCAGTACTTC. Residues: CASRGNSYEQYF.

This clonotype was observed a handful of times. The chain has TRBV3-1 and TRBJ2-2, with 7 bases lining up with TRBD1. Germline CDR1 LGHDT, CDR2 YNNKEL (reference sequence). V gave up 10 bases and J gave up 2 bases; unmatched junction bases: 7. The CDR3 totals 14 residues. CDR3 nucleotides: TGTGCCACCCGACAGGGAAGAAACACCGGGGAGCTGTTTTTT. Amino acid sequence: CATRQGRNTGELFF.

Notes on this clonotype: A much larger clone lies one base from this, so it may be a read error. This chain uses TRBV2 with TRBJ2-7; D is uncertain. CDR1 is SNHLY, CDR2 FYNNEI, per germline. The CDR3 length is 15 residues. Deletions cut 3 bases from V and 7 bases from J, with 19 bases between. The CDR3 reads CASSDWSGGLNEQYF. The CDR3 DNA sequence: TGTGCCAGCAGTGATTGGTCAGGTGGGCTCAATGAGCAGTACTTC. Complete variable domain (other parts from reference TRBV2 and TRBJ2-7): EPEVTQTPSHQVTQMGQEVILRCVPISNHLYFYWYRQILGQKVEFLVSFYNNEISEKSEIFDDQFSVERPDGSNFTLKIRSTKLEDSAMYFCASSDWSGGLNEQYFGPGTRLTVT.

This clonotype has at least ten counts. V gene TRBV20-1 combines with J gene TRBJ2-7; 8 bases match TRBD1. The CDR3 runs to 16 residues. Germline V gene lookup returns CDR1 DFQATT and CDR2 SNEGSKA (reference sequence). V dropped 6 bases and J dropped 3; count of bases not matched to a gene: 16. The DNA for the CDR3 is TGCAGTGCCCAGATCTTTGGACAGGGTGACGACTACGAGCAGTACTTC. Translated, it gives CSAQIFGQGDDYEQYF.

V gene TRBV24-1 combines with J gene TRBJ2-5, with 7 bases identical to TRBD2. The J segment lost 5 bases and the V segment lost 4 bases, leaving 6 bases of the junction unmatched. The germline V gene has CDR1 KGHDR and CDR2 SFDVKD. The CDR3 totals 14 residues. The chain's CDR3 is CATSESGRDETQYF. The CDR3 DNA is TGTGCCACCAGTGAATCAGGGAGGGACGAGACCCAGTACTTC.

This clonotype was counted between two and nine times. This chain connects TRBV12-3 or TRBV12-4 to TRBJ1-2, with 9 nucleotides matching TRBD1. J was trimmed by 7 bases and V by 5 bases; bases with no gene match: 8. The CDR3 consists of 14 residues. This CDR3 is CASSGVQGARGYTF. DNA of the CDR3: TGTGCCAGCAGTGGAGTACAGGGGGCGCGTGGCTACACCTTC.

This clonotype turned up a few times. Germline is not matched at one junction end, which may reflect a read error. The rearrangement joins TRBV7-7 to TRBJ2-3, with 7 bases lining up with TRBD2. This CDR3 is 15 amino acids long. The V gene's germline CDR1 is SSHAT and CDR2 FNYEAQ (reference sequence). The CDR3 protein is CASSLGAGRTDTQYF. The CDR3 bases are TGTGCTAGCAGCTTAGGAGCGGGGCGCACAGATACGCAGTATTTT.

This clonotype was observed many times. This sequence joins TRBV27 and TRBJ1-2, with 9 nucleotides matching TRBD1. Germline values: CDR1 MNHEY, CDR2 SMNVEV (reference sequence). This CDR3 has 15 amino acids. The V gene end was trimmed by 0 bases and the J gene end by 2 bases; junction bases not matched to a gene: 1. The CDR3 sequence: CASSLSGTGNYGYTF. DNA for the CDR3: TGTGCCAGCAGTTTATCGGGGACAGGGAACTATGGCTACACCTTC.

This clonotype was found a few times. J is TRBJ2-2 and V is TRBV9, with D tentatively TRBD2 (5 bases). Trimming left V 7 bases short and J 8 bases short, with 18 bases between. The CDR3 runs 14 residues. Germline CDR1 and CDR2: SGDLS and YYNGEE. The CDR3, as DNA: TGTGCCAGCTCTACCTACCAGCGGCTTGGGGAGCTGTTTTTT. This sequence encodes CASSTYQRLGELFF.

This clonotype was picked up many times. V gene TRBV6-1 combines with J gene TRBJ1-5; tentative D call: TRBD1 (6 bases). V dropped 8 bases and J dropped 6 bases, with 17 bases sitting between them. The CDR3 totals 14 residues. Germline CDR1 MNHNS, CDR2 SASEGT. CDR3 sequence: CASAQGGMGQPQHF. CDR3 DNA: TGTGCCAGCGCACAGGGAGGAATGGGTCAGCCCCAGCATTTT.

The DNA for the CDR3 is TGTGCCAGCAGCTACGTTCGGCTCGGGGAGCTGTTTTTT. It is translated as CASSYVRLGELFF. The chain combines TRBV7-9 with TRBJ2-2; D remains ambiguous. V was shortened by 4 bases and J by 7 bases, with 10 bases between the two germline ends. Germline CDR1 SEHNR, CDR2 FQNEAQ (reference sequence). The CDR3 sequence is 13 residues long.

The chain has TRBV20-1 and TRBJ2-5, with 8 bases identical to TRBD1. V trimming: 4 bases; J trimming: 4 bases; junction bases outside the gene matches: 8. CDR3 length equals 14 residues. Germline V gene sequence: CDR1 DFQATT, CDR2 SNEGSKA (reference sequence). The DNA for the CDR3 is TGCAGTGCTATCTACCGGACAGGGCCAGAGACCCAGTACTTC. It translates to CSAIYRTGPETQYF.

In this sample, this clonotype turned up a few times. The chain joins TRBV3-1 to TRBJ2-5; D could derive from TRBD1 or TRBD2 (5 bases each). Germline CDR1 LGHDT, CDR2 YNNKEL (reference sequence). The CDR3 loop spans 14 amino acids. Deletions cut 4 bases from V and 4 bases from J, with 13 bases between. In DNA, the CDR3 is TGTGCCAGCAGCCTGGGACGGTGGAGAGAGACCCAGTACTTC. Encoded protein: CASSLGRWRETQYF.

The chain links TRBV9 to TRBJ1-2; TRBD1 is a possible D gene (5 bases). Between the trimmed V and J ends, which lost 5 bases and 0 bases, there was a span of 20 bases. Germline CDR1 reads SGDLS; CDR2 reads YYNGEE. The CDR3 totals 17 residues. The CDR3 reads CASRTDGDSLANYGYTF. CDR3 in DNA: TGTGCCAGCAGGACAGATGGAGACAGCCTCGCTAACTATGGCTACACCTTC.

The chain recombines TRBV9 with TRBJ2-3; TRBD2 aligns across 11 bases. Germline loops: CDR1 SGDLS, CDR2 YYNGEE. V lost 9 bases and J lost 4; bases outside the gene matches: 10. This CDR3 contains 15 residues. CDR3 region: CANNLAGGPADTQYF. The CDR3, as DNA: TGTGCCAACAACTTAGCGGGGGGGCCCGCAGATACGCAGTATTTT.

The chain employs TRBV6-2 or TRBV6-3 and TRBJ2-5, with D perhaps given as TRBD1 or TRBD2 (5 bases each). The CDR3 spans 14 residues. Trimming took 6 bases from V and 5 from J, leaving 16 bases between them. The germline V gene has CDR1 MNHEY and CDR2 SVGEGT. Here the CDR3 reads CASRGPGLTETQYF. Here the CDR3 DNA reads TGTGCCAGCAGGGGGCCGGGGCTAACGGAGACCCAGTACTTC.